Below, 23 T cell receptor beta chains from the same sample are listed, as sequenced in a study of blood T cell repertoires in COVID-19. Produced via immunoSEQ multiplex PCR; TCRdb's table is partial and in-frame only. The data show about 17,000 clones, roughly 91% seen once. Sequenced sample: peripheral blood. The source is a human donor in a cohort sampled during active COVID-19.

The chain employs TRBV19 and TRBJ1-2; D not resolved. The CDR3 contains 12 residues. Germline loops: CDR1 LNHDA, CDR2 SQIVND (reference sequence). The germline V and J ends were trimmed by 5 bases and 4 bases, with 8 bases remaining between them. The CDR3 DNA sequence: TGTGCCAGTAGTGGCGGGGTCTATGGCTACACCTTC. Amino acids: CASSGGVYGYTF.

In regard to this clone: The sample contains more than one DNA sequence encoding this CDR3. V usage is TRBV5-1 and J usage is TRBJ1-1; D is possibly TRBD1 (5 bases). This CDR3 region has 13 residues. Per germline, CDR1 SGHRS and CDR2 YFSETQ. Trimming stripped 1 base from V and 3 bases from J, with 7 bases between. For the CDR3, the DNA is TGCGCCAGCAGCTTGAAACAGGACACTGAAGCTTTCTTT. This encodes CASSLKQDTEAFF.

This chain links TRBV6-6 with TRBJ1-1; tentative D call: TRBD1 (5 bases). V was shortened by 8 bases and J by 1 base, with 14 bases between the two germline ends. Per germline, CDR1 MNHNY and CDR2 SVGAGI (reference sequence). The CDR3 loop spans 14 amino acids. The DNA of the CDR3 is TGTGCCAGCCTTCTCGGGGGAAGGAACACTGAAGCTTTCTTT. This gives the protein CASLLGGRNTEAFF.

The chain uses TRBV27 and TRBJ1-2; a weak D match, TRBD1 (6 bases). V was clipped by 6 bases and J by 7 bases, with 12 bases between them. Looked up from germline, CDR1 is MNHEY and CDR2 is SMNVEV (reference sequence). The CDR3 sequence is 12 residues long. The CDR3 DNA reads TGTGCCAGCAGGGTGGGGGCGGCTGGCTACACCTTC. As protein: CASRVGAAGYTF.

This sequence joins TRBV7-2 and TRBJ1-5; D might be TRBD1 (6 bases). Per the germline V gene, CDR1 is SGHTA and CDR2 is FQGNSA. V was shortened by 7 bases and J by 0 bases, with 13 bases between the two germline ends. The CDR3 loop spans 15 amino acids. This CDR3 is CASILEQGSNQPQHF. The CDR3 DNA sequence: TGTGCCAGCATTCTCGAACAGGGTAGCAATCAGCCCCAGCATTTT. Variable domain in full (rest from reference TRBV7-2 and TRBJ1-5): GAGVSQSPSNKVTEKGKDVELRCDPISGHTALYWYRQSLGQGLEFLIYFQGNSAPDKSGLPSDRFSAERTGGSVSTLTIQRTQQEDSAVYLCASILEQGSNQPQHFGDGTRLSIL.

V usage is TRBV19 and J usage is TRBJ2-2; 9 bases match TRBD2. Germline-derived CDR1 and CDR2 are LNHDA and SQIVND (reference sequence). The CDR3 runs to 15 residues. V lost 5 bases, J lost 7 bases, and 8 bases stayed unmatched. The CDR3 spells CASSSAGGPDGELFF. In DNA, the CDR3 is TGTGCCAGTAGTTCCGCGGGAGGGCCTGACGGGGAGCTGTTTTTT.

A single count supports this clone. V and J are TRBV5-1 and TRBJ2-3; D gene uncertain. V lost 4 bases and J lost 2, with 11 bases in between. The germline V gene has CDR1 SGHRS and CDR2 YFSETQ. CDR3 length: 14 amino acids. CDR3 coding DNA: TGCGCCAGCAGCCGTGGTGACAACACAGATACGCAGTATTTT. Its protein is CASSRGDNTDTQYF.

This clone occurred a few times. The chain uses TRBV7-2 and TRBJ1-6; 10 bases are shared with TRBD1. V shed 5 bases, J shed 10 bases, and the junction held 8 bases outside the gene matches. In germline, CDR1 is SGHTA, CDR2 FQGNSA. The CDR3 is 15 amino acids. CDR3 in amino acids: CASSRLTGGGSPLHF. As DNA, the CDR3 is TGTGCCAGCAGCCGGTTGACAGGGGGCGGATCACCCCTCCACTTT. Full variable domain (outside the CDR3, taken from reference TRBV7-2 and TRBJ1-6): GAGVSQSPSNKVTEKGKDVELRCDPISGHTALYWYRQSLGQGLEFLIYFQGNSAPDKSGLPSDRFSAERTGGSVSTLTIQRTQQEDSAVYLCASSRLTGGGSPLHFGNGTRLTVT.

This rearrangement joins TRBV5-1 to TRBJ1-2; TRBD1 matches 7 bases. Germline V CDR1 and CDR2: SGHRS, YFSETQ. J gave up 7 bases and V 4 bases, and 13 bases lay outside the gene matches. This CDR3 spans 15 amino acids. This CDR3 is CASSPKTRGHGGYTF. As DNA, the CDR3 is TGCGCCAGCAGCCCTAAAACTAGGGGGCACGGTGGCTACACCTTC. The full variable domain, rest sourced from reference TRBV5-1 and TRBJ1-2, is KAGVTQTPRYLIKTRGQQVTLSCSPISGHRSVSWYQQTPGQGLQFLFEYFSETQRNKGNFPGRFSGRQFSNSRSEMNVSTLELGDSALYLCASSPKTRGHGGYTFGSGTRLTVV.

This chain uses TRBV27 with TRBJ2-1, with no clear D. Trimming pared 6 bases from V and 4 bases from J, leaving 7 bases between. The CDR3 has 12 residues. Germline loops: CDR1 MNHEY, CDR2 SMNVEV (reference sequence). In DNA form, the CDR3 reads TGTGCCAGCAGCCCCCGGTACAATGAGCAGTTCTTC. Translating it yields CASSPRYNEQFF.

The V call is TRBV29-1, the J call TRBJ2-3, with D hard to call. Germline assignment: CDR1 SQVTM and CDR2 ANQGSEA. Trimming removed 3 bases from V and 6 bases from J, with 7 bases in between. The CDR3 is 11 amino acids. The CDR3 here is CSVDLRDTQYF. As DNA, the CDR3 is TGCAGCGTTGATTTGAGGGATACGCAGTATTTT.

V usage is TRBV28 and J usage is TRBJ1-2, with D possibly TRBD1 on 5 matching bases. Germline V gene lookup returns CDR1 MDHEN and CDR2 SYDVKM. The CDR3 sequence is 11 residues long. The germline V and J ends were trimmed by 5 bases and 10 bases, with 11 bases remaining between them. DNA for the CDR3: TGTGCCAGCAGTCCCGGGACTCTCTACACCTTC. Translating gives CASSPGTLYTF.

The J gene is TRBJ1-1, the V gene TRBV7-8; possible D gene TRBD1, 6 bases. Germline V gives CDR1 SGHVS, CDR2 FQNEAQ. CDR3 size: 16 residues. V was clipped by 1 base and J by 0 bases, with 12 bases between them. The CDR3 protein is CASSLVGTPLNTEAFF. The CDR3 DNA reads as TGTGCCAGCAGCTTAGTGGGGACACCTTTGAACACTGAAGCTTTCTTT.

V gene TRBV30 combines with J gene TRBJ1-2; D gene uncertain. This CDR3 region has 12 residues. Deletions cut 2 bases from V and 3 bases from J, with 7 bases between. Germline CDR1 and CDR2: GTSNPN and SVGIG (reference sequence). This CDR3 is CAWSLSDYGYTF. The CDR3 bases are TGTGCCTGGAGTCTCTCAGACTATGGCTACACCTTC.

The rearrangement links TRBV9 to TRBJ1-3, with TRBD1 as a possible D gene (5 bases). Germline V lookup: CDR1 SGDLS, CDR2 YYNGEE. The CDR3 spans 14 residues. Trimming removed 0 bases from V and 3 bases from J, with 7 bases in between. CDR3 loop: CASSVGGGGNTIYF. The CDR3 region has the DNA TGTGCCAGCAGCGTAGGGGGCGGTGGAAACACCATATATTTT.

This clone was seen a single time. Here the CDR3 reads CASQEENTDTQYF. DNA for the CDR3: TGCGCCAGCCAAGAGGAAAACACAGATACGCAGTATTTT. V is TRBV5-1 and J is TRBJ2-3; D is undetermined. V shed 7 bases and J shed 2 bases, with 11 bases lying between them. Germline CDR1 is SGHRS and CDR2 is YFSETQ. The CDR3 is 13 residues long.

The chain is built from TRBV30 and TRBJ1-1, with D perhaps TRBD1 (5 bases). The germline V gene encodes CDR1 GTSNPN and CDR2 SVGIG (reference sequence). The CDR3 totals 13 residues. The V gene lost 6 bases and the J gene lost 2 bases, with 13 bases spanning the gap. The CDR3 sequence: CACYSGKNTEAFF. The CDR3 DNA reads as TGTGCCTGTTATTCAGGGAAAAACACTGAAGCTTTCTTT.

The rearrangement joins TRBV5-4 to TRBJ2-2, with TRBD2 identical over 15 bases. Germline V gene lookup returns CDR1 SGHNT and CDR2 YYREEE (reference sequence). V trimming: 4 bases; J trimming: 3 bases; junction bases outside the gene matches: 7. The CDR3 runs to 18 residues. The CDR3 region is CASSRGTSGRPYTGELFF. The CDR3 DNA reads as TGTGCCAGCAGCCGGGGGACTAGCGGGAGGCCTTACACCGGGGAGCTGTTTTTT.

The chain combines TRBV6-5 with TRBJ2-7; 7 bases line up with TRBD1. J gave up 1 base and V 8 bases, and 8 bases lay outside the gene matches. This CDR3 region has 14 residues. Germline CDR1 MNHEY, CDR2 SVGAGI. The CDR3, as DNA: TGTGCCAGCTTCGACAGGGTATCGTCCTACGAGCAGTACTTC. It is translated as CASFDRVSSYEQYF.

Written as DNA, the CDR3 is TGTGCCAGCAGCTTGTTGGGGGGGGGAGATACGCAGTATTTT. It translates to CASSLLGGGDTQYF. V usage is TRBV5-4 and J usage is TRBJ2-3; the match to TRBD2 covers 7 bases. V was clipped by 1 base and J by 5 bases; unmatched bases: 4. Looked up from germline, CDR1 is SGHNT and CDR2 is YYREEE (reference sequence). The CDR3 contains 14 residues.

Here the CDR3 reads CASSPGTEAFF. In DNA, the CDR3 is TGTGCCAGTAGTCCGGGCACTGAAGCTTTCTTT. The chain has TRBV19 and TRBJ1-1; no definite D call. This CDR3 spans 11 amino acids. CDR1 and CDR2 (germline): LNHDA, SQIVND (reference sequence). V lost 5 bases, J lost 4 bases, and 5 bases lay in between. Together with reference TRBV19 and TRBJ1-1, the CDR3 gives the full variable domain: DGGITQSPKYLFRKEGQNVTLSCEQNLNHDAMYWYRQDPGQGLRLIYYSQIVNDFQKGDIAEGYSVSREKKESFPLTVTSAQKNPTAFYLCASSPGTEAFFGQGTRLTVV.

The chain has TRBV27 and TRBJ1-5, with 8 bases aligning to TRBD1. The CDR3 contains 14 residues. Trimming took 4 bases from V and 7 from J; bases not matched to a gene: 6. Germline V gives CDR1 MNHEY, CDR2 SMNVEV (reference sequence). CDR3 sequence: CASSYTGGEQPQHF. The CDR3 region has the DNA TGTGCCAGCAGTTACACAGGGGGAGAACAGCCCCAGCATTTT.

The gene calls are TRBV7-8 and TRBJ1-2; a possible D gene is TRBD1 (5 bases). Trimming stripped 0 bases from V and 3 bases from J, with 8 bases between. The CDR3 runs 14 residues. Germline-derived CDR1 and CDR2 are SGHVS and FQNEAQ. CDR3 amino acids: CASSLARGDYGYTF. The CDR3 bases are TGTGCCAGCAGCTTAGCACGGGGGGACTATGGCTACACCTTC.